This TCR beta chain was sequenced for a study of blood T cell repertoires in COVID-19. Study-wide context: The study drew acute and convalescent COVID-19 samples from the United States, Italy and Spain. Nucleic acid was either cDNA or gDNA, and it came from T cells, B-cell-depleted T cells, or PBMCs.

Source study methods: Cell counts per sample came from amplifying reference gene primers. The method was immunoSEQ multiplex PCR; TCRdb's version includes in-frame clones alone and lacks a portion of them. That table supplies the V and J calls and clone size; D and trimming were determined from the DNA. This table holds approximately 240,000 clones, roughly nine tenths found once. V was trimmed by 2 bases and J by 4 bases, leaving 17 bases between them. CDR3 size: 17 residues. CDR1 SEHNR and CDR2 FQNEAQ come from the germline V gene (reference sequence). What was sequenced was PBMCs or T cells enriched from blood (not recorded which). This TCR was recovered from a woman younger than 45 with acute COVID-19. The chain links TRBV7-9 to TRBJ1-4; D unclear. Written as DNA, the CDR3 is TGTGCCAGCAGCTTAAGAAGGCAGGCTTTCGGTAATGAAAAACTGTTTTTT. It codes for CASSLRRQAFGNEKLFF.